This section outlines one T cell receptor beta chain sequence together with its context. Participants reported their clinical history, and cohort assignment relied on those reports. The data belong to a study of blood T cell repertoires in COVID-19. Study summary: There were acute and convalescent COVID-19 samples, and they came from the United States, Italy and Spain. Nucleic acid was either cDNA or gDNA, and it came from T cells, B-cell-depleted T cells, or PBMCs.

This CDR3 contains 15 residues. V was shortened by 6 bases and J by 3 bases, with 17 bases between the two germline ends. The germline V gene has CDR1 LNHDA and CDR2 SQIVND (reference sequence). As originally analysed: Amplification with reference gene primers provided the estimates of nucleated cell counts. The repertoire was sequenced with immunoSEQ multiplex PCR; TCRdb's copy has only in-frame clones and lacks some. That table gives V, J and clone size, and the DNA gave D and trimming. The sample contains 250,000 to 350,000 clones, about 87% of which appear only once. The gene calls are TRBV19 and TRBJ1-2, with D unclear. The source is a woman aged 45-65 years who had recovered from COVID-19. Material for sequencing was PBMCs or T cells enriched from blood (not recorded which). CDR3 coding DNA: TGTGCCAGTAGATACGAGGGCGGGTATGACTATGGCTACACCTTC. This gives the protein CASRYEGGYDYGYTF. The full variable domain, with the rest looked up from reference TRBV19 and TRBJ1-2, is DGGITQSPKYLFRKEGQNVTLSCEQNLNHDAMYWYRQDPGQGLRLIYYSQIVNDFQKGDIAEGYSVSREKKESFPLTVTSAQKNPTAFYLCASRYEGGYDYGYTFGSGTRLTVV.